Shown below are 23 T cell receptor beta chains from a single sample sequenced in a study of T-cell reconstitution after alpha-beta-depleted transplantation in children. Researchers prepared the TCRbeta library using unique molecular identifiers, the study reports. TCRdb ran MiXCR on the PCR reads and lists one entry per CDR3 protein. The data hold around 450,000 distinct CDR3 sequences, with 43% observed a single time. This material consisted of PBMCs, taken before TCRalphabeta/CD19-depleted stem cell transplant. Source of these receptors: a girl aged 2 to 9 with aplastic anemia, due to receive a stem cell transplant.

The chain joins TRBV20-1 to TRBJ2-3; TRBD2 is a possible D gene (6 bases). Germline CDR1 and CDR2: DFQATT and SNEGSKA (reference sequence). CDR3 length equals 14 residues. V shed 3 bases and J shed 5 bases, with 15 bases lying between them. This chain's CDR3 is CSARTLAEKDTQYF. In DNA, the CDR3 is TGCAGTGCTAGGACACTAGCCGAGAAAGATACGCAGTATTTT.

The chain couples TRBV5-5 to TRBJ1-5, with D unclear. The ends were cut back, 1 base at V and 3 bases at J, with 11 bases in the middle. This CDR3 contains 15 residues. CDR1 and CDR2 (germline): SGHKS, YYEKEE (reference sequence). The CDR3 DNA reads TGTGCCAGCAGCTTGAACCGGGATAACAATCAGCCCCAGCATTTT. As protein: CASSLNRDNNQPQHF.

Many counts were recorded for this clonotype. CDR3: CASSQDGLSYNEQFF. The CDR3 DNA reads TGCGCCAGCAGCCAAGATGGGCTCTCCTACAATGAGCAGTTCTTC. The V and J genes are TRBV4-3 and TRBJ2-1; D is uncertain. The CDR3 runs to 15 residues. Germline V gene data show CDR1 as LGHNA and CDR2 as YSLEER. Trimming stripped 0 bases from V and 0 bases from J, with 6 bases between.

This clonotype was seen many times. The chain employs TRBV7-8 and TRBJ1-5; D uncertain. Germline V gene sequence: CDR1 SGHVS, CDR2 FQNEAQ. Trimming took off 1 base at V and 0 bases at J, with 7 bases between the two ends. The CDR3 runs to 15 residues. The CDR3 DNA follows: TGTGCCAGCAGCTTAGGTGGGTTTAGCAATCAGCCCCAGCATTTT. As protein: CASSLGGFSNQPQHF. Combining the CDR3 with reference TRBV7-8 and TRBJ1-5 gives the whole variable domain GAGVSQSPRYKVAKRGQDVALRCDPISGHVSLFWYQQALGQGPEFLTYFQNEAQLDKSGLPSDRFFAERPEGSVSTLKIQRTQQEDSAVYLCASSLGGFSNQPQHFGDGTRLSIL.

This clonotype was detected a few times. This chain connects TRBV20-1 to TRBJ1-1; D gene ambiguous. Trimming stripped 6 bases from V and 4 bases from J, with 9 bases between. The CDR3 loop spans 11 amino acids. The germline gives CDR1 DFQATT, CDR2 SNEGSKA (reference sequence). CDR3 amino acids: CSAPRVTEAFF. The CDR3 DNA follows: TGCAGTGCCCCGAGGGTCACTGAAGCTTTCTTT.

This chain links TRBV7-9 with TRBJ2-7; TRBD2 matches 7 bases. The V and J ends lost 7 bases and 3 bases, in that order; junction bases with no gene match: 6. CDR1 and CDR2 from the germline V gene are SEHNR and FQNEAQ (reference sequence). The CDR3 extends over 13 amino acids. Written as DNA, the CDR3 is TGTGCCAGCACCAAGGGAGGGAACTACGAGCAGTACTTC. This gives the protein CASTKGGNYEQYF.

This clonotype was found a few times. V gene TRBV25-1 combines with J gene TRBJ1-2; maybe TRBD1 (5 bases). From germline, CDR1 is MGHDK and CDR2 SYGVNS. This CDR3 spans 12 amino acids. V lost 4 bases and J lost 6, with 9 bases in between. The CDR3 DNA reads TGTGCCAGCAGTGCAGGGATACATGGCTACACCTTC. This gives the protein CASSAGIHGYTF.

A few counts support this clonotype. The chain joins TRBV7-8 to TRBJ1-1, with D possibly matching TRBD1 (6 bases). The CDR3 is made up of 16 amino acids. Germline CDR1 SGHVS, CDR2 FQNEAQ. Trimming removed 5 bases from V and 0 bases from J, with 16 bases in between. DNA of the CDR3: TGTGCCAGCAGCACCGCAGGGGTCTCGCTGAACACTGAAGCTTTCTTT. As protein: CASSTAGVSLNTEAFF.

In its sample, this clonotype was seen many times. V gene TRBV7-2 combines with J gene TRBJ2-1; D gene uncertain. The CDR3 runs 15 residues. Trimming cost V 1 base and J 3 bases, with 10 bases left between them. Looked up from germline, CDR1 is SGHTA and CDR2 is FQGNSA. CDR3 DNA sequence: TGTGCCAGCAGCTTAGTAGGCCGGTTCTACAATGAGCAGTTCTTC. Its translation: CASSLVGRFYNEQFF.

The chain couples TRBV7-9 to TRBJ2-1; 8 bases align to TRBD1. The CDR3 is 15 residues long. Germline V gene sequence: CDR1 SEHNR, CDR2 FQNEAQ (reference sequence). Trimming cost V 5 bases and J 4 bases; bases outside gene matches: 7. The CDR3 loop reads CASSIDRGTYNEQFF. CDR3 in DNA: TGTGCCAGCAGCATCGACAGGGGTACTTACAATGAGCAGTTCTTC.

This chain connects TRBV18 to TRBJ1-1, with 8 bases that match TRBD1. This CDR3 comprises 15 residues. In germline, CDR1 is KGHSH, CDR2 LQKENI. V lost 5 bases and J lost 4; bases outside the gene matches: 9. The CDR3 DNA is TGTGCCAGCTCATCTGCAGGGGGCAAGGGCACTGAAGCTTTCTTT. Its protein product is CASSSAGGKGTEAFF.

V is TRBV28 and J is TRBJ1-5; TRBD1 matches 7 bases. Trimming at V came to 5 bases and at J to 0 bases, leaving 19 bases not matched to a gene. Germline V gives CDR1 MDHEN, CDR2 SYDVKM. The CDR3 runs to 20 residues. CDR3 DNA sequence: TGTGCCAGCAGTCCCTCTCCCTGGACAGGTGGGGGGGGTAGCAATCAGCCCCAGCATTTT. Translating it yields CASSPSPWTGGGGSNQPQHF.

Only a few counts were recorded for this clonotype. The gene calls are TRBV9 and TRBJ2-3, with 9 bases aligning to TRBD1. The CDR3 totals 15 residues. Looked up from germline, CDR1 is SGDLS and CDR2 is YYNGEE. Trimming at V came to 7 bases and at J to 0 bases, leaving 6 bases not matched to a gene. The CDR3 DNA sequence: TGTGCCAGCGGACGGACAGGGGAAAGCACAGATACGCAGTATTTT. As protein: CASGRTGESTDTQYF.

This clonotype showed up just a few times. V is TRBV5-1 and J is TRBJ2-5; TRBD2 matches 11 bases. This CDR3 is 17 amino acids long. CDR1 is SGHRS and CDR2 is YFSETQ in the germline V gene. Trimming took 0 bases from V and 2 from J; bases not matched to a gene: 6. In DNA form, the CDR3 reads TGCGCCAGCAGCTTGGGTGCCCCTAGCGGGGGGCAAGAGACCCAGTACTTC. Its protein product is CASSLGAPSGGQETQYF.

CDR3 in DNA: TGTGCCATCAGTGACTTGTGGGGGGCGACTGGCTACACCTTC. Its protein product is CAISDLWGATGYTF. The chain is built from TRBV10-3 and TRBJ1-2, with D maybe TRBD1 (6 bases). CDR1 is ENHRY and CDR2 is SYGVKD in the germline V gene. The CDR3 is made up of 14 amino acids. V was clipped by 3 bases and J by 7 bases, with 15 bases between them.

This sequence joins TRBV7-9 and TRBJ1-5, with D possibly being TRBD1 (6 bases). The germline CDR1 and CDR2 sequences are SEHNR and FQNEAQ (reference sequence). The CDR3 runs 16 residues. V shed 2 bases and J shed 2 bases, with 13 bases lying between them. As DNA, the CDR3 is TGTGCCAGCAGCTTATCTGAGGGGGACGGCAATCAGCCCCAGCATTTT. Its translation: CASSLSEGDGNQPQHF.

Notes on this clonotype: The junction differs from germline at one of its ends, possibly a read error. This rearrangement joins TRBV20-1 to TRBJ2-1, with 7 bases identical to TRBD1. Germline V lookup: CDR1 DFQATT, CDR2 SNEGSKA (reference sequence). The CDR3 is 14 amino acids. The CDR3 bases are TGTAGTGCCCGTCAGGGGGACCTTCCCAATGAGCAGTTCTTC. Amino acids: CSARQGDLPNEQFF.

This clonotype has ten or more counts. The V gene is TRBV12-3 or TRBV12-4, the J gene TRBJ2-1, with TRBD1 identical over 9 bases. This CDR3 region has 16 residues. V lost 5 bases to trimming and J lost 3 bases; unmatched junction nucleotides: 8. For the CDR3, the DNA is TGTGCCAGCAGTGCCCCCGGACAGGGGCACTACAATGAGCAGTTCTTC. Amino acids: CASSAPGQGHYNEQFF.

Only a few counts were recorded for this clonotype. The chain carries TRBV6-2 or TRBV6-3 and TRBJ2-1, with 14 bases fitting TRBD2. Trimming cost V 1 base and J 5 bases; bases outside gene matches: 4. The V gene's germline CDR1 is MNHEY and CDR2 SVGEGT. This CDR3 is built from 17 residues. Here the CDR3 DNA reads TGTGCCAGCAGTTACTGGGGACTAGCGGGAGTCCACAATGAGCAGTTCTTC. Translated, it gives CASSYWGLAGVHNEQFF.

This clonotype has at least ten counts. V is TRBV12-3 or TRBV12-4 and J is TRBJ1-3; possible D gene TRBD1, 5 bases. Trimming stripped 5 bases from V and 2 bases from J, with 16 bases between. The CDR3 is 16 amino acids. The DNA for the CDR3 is TGTGCCAGCAGTGGGACGGGACGTTCGACTGGAAACACCATATATTTT. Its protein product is CASSGTGRSTGNTIYF.

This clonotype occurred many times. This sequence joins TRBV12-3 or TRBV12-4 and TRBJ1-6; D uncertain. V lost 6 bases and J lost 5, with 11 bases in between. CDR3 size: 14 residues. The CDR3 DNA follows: TGTGCCAGCAGCTCTGGGTCCAATAATTCACCCCTCCACTTT. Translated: CASSSGSNNSPLHF.

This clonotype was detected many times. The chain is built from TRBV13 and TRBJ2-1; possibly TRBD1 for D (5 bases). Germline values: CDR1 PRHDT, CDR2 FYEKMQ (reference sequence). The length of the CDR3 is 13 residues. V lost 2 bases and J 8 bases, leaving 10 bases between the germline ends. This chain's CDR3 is CASSLMGLDEQFF. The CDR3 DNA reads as TGTGCCAGCAGCTTAATGGGGCTCGATGAGCAGTTCTTC.

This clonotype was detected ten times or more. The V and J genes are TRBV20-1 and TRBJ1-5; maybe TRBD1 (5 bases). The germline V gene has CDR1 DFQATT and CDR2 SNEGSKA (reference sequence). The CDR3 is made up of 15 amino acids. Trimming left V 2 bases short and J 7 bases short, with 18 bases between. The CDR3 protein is CSARPPGGQGQPQHF. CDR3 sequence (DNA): TGCAGTGCTAGACCGCCTGGAGGGCAGGGCCAGCCCCAGCATTTT.